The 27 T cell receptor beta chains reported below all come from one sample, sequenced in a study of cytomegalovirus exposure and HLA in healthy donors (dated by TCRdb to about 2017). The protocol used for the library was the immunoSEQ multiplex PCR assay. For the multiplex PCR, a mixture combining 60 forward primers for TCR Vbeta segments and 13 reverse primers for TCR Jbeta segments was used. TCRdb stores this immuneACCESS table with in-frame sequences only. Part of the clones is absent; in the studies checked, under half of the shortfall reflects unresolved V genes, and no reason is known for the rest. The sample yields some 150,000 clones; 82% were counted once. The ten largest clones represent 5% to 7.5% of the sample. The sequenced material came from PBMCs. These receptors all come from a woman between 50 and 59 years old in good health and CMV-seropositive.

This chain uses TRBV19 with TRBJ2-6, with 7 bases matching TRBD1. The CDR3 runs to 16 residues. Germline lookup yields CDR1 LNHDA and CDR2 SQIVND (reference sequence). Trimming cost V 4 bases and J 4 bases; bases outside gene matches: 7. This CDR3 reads CASSTRQGSGANVLTF. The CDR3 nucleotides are TGTGCCAGTAGTACAAGACAGGGTTCGGGGGCCAACGTCCTGACTTTC.

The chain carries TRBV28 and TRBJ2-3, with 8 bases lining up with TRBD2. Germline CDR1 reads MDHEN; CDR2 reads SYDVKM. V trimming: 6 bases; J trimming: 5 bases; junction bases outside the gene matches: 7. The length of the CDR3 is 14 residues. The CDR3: CASSRGGPIDTQYF. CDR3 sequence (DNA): TGTGCCAGCAGCCGGGGGGGGCCTATAGATACGCAGTATTTT.

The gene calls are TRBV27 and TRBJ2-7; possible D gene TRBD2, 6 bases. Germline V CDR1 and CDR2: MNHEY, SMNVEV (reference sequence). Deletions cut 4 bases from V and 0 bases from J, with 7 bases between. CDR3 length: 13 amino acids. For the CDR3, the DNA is TGTGCCAGCAGTTCGCGGGACTCCTACGAGCAGTACTTC. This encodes CASSSRDSYEQYF.

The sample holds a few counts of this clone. CDR3 in amino acids: CASKAASNQPQHF. The CDR3 DNA follows: TGTGCCAGCAAGGCGGCGAGCAATCAGCCCCAGCATTTT. The gene calls are TRBV6-5 and TRBJ1-5, with D unresolved. The CDR3 sequence is 13 residues long. The germline gives CDR1 MNHEY, CDR2 SVGAGI. With 7 bases removed from V and 1 base from J, the gap between germline ends came to 8 bases.

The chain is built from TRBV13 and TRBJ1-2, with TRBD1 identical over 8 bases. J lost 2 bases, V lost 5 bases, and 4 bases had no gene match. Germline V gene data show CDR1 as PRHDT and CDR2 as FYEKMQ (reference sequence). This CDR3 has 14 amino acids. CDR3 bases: TGTGCCAGCAGCCGCGACAGGGGAAACTATGGCTACACCTTC. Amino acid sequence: CASSRDRGNYGYTF.

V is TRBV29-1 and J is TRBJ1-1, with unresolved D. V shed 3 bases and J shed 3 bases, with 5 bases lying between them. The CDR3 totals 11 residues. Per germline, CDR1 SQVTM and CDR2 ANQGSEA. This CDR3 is CSVERDTEAFF. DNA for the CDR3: TGCAGCGTTGAGAGGGACACTGAAGCTTTCTTT.

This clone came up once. The CDR3 DNA reads as TGTGCCAGCAGCCTACAGGCACAGGGCCATGAAAAACTGTTTTTT. It is translated as CASSLQAQGHEKLFF. The chain uses TRBV7-9 and TRBJ1-4; the D gene is possibly TRBD1 (6 bases). Trimming took off 5 bases at V and 6 bases at J, with 16 bases between the two ends. This CDR3 is built from 15 residues. CDR1 and CDR2 from the germline V gene are SEHNR and FQNEAQ (reference sequence).

CDR3 sequence (DNA): TGCGCCAGCAGCCCTACTAGCGGGGACACAGATACGCAGTATTTT. Its translation: CASSPTSGDTDTQYF. This chain links TRBV10-1 with TRBJ2-3, with 10 bases identical to TRBD2. Trimming took 6 bases from V and 2 from J; bases not matched to a gene: 5. CDR1 is WNHNN, CDR2 SYGVQD, per germline (reference sequence). The CDR3 loop spans 15 amino acids.

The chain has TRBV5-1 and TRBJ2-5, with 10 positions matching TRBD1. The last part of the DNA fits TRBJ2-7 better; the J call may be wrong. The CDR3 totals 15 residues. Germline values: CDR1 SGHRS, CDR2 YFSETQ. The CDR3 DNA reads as TGCGCCAGCAGCCCCGGGGGACAGGGGAATTACGAGCAGTACTTC. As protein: CASSPGGQGNYEQYF.

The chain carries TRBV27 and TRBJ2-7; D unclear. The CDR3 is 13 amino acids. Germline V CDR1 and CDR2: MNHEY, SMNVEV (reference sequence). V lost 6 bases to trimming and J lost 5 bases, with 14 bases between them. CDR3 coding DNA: TGTGCCAGCAGGTCCCCCGGCGGCCACGAGCAGTACTTC. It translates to CASRSPGGHEQYF.

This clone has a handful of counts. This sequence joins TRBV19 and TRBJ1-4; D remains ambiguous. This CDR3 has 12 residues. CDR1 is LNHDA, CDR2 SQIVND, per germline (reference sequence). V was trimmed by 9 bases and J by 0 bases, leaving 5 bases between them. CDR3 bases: TGTGCCAGCGTCTCAACTAATGAAAAACTGTTTTTT. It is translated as CASVSTNEKLFF.

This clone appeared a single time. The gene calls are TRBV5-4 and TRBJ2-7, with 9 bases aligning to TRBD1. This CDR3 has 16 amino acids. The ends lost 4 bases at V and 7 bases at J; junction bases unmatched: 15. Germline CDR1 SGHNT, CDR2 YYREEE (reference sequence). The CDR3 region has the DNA TGTGCCAGCAGCACCCCAAAAACAGGGGGCCTGGGGGAGCAGTACTTC. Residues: CASSTPKTGGLGEQYF.

CDR3 sequence (DNA): TGTGCCAGCAGTAAATCAGGGGGTAACTCTGGGGCCAACGTCCTGACTTTC. The encoded protein is CASSKSGGNSGANVLTF. The chain employs TRBV28 and TRBJ2-6; 7 bases align to TRBD1. The V and J ends lost 5 bases and 0 bases, in that order; junction bases with no gene match: 7. The CDR3 is made up of 17 amino acids. Germline V lookup: CDR1 MDHEN, CDR2 SYDVKM.

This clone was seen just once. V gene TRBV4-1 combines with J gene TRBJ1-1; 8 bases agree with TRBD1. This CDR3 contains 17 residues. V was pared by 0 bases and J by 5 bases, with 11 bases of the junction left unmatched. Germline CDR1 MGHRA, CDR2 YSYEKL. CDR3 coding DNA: TGCGCCAGCAGCCAAGAGTTGGACAGGGAGGGGGGGACTGAAGCTTTCTTT. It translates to CASSQELDREGGTEAFF.

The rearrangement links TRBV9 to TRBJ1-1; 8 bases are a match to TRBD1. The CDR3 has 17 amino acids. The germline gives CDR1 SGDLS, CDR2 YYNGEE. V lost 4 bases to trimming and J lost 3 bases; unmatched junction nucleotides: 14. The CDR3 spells CASSPEVGRGRDTEAFF. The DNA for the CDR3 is TGTGCCAGCAGCCCCGAGGTTGGCAGGGGGCGGGACACTGAAGCTTTCTTT.

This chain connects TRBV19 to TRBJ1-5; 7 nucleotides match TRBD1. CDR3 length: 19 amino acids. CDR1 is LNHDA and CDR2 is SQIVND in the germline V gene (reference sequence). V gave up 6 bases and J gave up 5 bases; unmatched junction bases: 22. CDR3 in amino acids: CASRKVIASPTGVDQPQHF. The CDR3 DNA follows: TGTGCCAGTAGAAAGGTAATAGCGTCCCCAACAGGGGTTGATCAGCCCCAGCATTTT. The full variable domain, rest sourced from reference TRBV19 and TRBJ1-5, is DGGITQSPKYLFRKEGQNVTLSCEQNLNHDAMYWYRQDPGQGLRLIYYSQIVNDFQKGDIAEGYSVSREKKESFPLTVTSAQKNPTAFYLCASRKVIASPTGVDQPQHFGDGTRLSIL.

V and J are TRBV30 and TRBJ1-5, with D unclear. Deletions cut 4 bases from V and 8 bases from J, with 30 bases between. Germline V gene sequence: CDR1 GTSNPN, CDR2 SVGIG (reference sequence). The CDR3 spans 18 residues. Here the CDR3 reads CAWTLHPPYGSGMEPQHF. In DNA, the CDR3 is TGTGCCTGGACCCTTCATCCCCCCTATGGGAGCGGAATGGAGCCCCAGCATTTT.

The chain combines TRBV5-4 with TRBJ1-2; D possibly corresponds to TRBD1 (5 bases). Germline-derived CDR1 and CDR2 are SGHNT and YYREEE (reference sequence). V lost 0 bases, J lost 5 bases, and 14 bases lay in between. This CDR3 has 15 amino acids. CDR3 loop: CASSLAGGVLYGYTF. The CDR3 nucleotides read TGTGCCAGCAGCTTGGCCGGGGGGGTATTATATGGCTACACCTTC. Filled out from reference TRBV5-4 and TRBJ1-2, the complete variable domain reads ETGVTQSPTHLIKTRGQQVTLRCSSQSGHNTVSWYQQALGQGPQFIFQYYREEENGRGNFPPRFSGLQFPNYSSELNVNALELDDSALYLCASSLAGGVLYGYTFGSGTRLTVV.

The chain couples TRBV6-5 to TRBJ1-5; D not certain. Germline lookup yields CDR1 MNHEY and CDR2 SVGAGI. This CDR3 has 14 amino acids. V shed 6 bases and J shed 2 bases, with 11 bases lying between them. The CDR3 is CASSLRRGNQPQHF. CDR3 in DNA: TGTGCCAGCAGCCTCCGACGGGGCAATCAGCCCCAGCATTTT.

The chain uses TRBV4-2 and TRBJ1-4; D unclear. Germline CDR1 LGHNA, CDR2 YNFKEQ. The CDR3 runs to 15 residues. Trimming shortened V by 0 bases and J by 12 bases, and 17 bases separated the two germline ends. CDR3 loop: CASSQDAVNEMELFF. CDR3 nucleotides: TGTGCCAGCAGCCAAGATGCGGTTAATGAAATGGAACTGTTTTTT.

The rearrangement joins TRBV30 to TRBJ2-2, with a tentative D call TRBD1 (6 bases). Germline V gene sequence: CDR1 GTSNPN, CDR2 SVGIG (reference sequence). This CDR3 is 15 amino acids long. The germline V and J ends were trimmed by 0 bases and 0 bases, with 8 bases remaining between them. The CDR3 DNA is TGTGCCTGGAGTGTAAGGGGGACGAACACCGGGGAGCTGTTTTTT. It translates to CAWSVRGTNTGELFF. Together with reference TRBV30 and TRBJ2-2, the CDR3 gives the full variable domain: SQTIHQWPATLVQPVGSPLSLECTVEGTSNPNLYWYRQAAGRGLQLLFYSVGIGQISSEVPQNLSASRPQDRQFILSSKKLLLSDSGFYLCAWSVRGTNTGELFFGEGSRLTVL.

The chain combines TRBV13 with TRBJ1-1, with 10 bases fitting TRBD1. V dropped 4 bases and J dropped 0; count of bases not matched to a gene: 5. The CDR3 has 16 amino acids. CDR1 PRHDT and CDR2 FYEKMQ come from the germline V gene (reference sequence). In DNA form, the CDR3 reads TGTGCCAGCAGCTCGGGACAGGGGTACATGAACACTGAAGCTTTCTTT. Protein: CASSSGQGYMNTEAFF.

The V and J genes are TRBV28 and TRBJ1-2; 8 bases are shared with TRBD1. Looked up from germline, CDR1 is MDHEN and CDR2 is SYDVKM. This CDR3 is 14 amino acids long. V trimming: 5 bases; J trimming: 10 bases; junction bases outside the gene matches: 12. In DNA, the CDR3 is TGTGCCAGCAGTCCCGCTACAGGGGGATTGCACTACACCTTC. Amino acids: CASSPATGGLHYTF.

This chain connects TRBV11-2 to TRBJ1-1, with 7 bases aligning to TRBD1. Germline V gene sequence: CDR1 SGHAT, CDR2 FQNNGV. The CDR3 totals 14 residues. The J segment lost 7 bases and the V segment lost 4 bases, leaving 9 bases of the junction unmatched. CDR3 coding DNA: TGTGCCAGCAGCTCAACAGGGGCTACCAATGAAGCTTTCTTT. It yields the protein CASSSTGATNEAFF.

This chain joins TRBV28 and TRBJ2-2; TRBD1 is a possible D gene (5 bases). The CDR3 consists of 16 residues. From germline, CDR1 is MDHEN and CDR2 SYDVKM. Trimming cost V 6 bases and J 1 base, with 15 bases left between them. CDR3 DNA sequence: TGTGCCAGCAGGGGTTCATTGACAGAGAACACCGGGGAGCTGTTTTTT. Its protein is CASRGSLTENTGELFF.

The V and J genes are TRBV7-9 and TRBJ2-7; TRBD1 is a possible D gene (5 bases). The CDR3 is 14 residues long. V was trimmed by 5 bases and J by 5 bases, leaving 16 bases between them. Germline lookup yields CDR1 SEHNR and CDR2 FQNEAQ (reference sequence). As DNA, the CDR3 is TGTGCCAGCAGCCTTACTACAGGAAACGACGAGCAGTACTTC. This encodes CASSLTTGNDEQYF.

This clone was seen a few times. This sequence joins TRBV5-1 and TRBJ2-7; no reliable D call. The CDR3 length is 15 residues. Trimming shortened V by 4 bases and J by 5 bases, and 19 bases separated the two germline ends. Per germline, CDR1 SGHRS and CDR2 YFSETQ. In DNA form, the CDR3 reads TGCGCCAGCAGCACGGAGCTTGGCTCGGTTAACGAGCAGTACTTC. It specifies CASSTELGSVNEQYF.